The clone carrying this T cell receptor (beta chain) was picked up a small number of times. As handled by the study authors: Estimates of nucleated cell counts were drawn from the amplification of reference gene primers. Profiled with immunoSEQ multiplex PCR; TCRdb holds only in-frame clones, not every one. D and trimming were read from the DNA, whereas the V and J calls and clone size are those reported in that table. The sample yields 160,000 or so clones, roughly 81% seen once. The data were obtained in a study of blood T cell repertoires in COVID-19. Study summary: From the United States, Italy and Spain came samples of acute and convalescent COVID-19.

Per germline, CDR1 MDHEN and CDR2 SYDVKM. The CDR3 covers 16 residues. The V gene end was trimmed by 5 bases and the J gene end by 0 bases; junction bases not matched to a gene: 6. The genes are TRBV28 and TRBJ1-3, with 8 bases matching TRBD1. Material for sequencing was peripheral blood. The clonotype was recovered from a middle-aged man with acute or convalescent COVID-19. CDR3 protein: CASSLQTGGSGNTIYF. In DNA form, the CDR3 reads TGTGCCAGCAGTCTGCAAACAGGGGGCTCTGGAAACACCATATATTTT.